Listed here is a single TCR beta chain. The antigen is not known. This sample was taken from a study of cytomegalovirus exposure and HLA in healthy donors. In the study overall: Among several hundred genotyped donors, about 83% fell in the Caucasian-associated ancestry cluster. Study-wide results and caveats: It was confirmed in vitro that three of the CMV-associated chains were specific for CMV antigens. Other equally common chains were less clonally expanded than HLA-associated TCR beta chains, a later analysis showed. As a later analysis showed, several of the most significant clusters appeared to be linked to common viral pathogens.

CDR3 size: 14 residues. Germline CDR1 is SGHRS and CDR2 is YFSETQ. V lost 0 bases and J 4 bases, leaving 7 bases between the germline ends. PCR employed 60 Vbeta and 13 Jbeta primers. This table comes from immunoSEQ multiplex PCR, and its TCRdb copy is limited to in-frame clones, with some not included. This sample yields roughly 120,000 clones, of which about two thirds are seen a single time; under 5.5% belongs to the top ten. Material for sequencing was PBMCs. J is TRBJ2-2 and V is TRBV5-1; no clear D gene. The receptor's source is a man aged 55-75 years in good health and CMV-seropositive. CDR3 amino acids: CASSLEHPTGELFF. CDR3 DNA: TGCGCCAGCAGCTTGGAACATCCCACCGGGGAGCTGTTTTTT.